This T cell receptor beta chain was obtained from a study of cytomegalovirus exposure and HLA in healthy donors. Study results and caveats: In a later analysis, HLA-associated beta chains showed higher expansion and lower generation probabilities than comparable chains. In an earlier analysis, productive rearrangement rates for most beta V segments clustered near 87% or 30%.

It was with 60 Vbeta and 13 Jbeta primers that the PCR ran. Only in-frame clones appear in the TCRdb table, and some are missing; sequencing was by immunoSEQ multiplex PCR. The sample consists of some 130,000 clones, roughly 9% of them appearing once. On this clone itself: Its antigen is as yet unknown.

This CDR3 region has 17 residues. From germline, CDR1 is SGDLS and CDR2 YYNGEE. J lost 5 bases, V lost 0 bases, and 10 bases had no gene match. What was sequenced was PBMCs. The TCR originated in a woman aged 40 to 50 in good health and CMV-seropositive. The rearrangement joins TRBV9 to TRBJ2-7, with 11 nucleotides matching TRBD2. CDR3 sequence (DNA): TGTGCCAGCAGCGTAGATCCTAGCGGGGGGTTGAAGAACGAGCAGTACTTC. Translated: CASSVDPSGGLKNEQYF. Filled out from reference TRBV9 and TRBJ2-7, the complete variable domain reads DSGVTQTPKHLITATGQRVTLRCSPRSGDLSVYWYQQSLDQGLQFLIQYYNGEERAKGNILERFSAQQFPDLHSELNLSSLELGDSALYFCASSVDPSGGLKNEQYFGPGTRLTVT.